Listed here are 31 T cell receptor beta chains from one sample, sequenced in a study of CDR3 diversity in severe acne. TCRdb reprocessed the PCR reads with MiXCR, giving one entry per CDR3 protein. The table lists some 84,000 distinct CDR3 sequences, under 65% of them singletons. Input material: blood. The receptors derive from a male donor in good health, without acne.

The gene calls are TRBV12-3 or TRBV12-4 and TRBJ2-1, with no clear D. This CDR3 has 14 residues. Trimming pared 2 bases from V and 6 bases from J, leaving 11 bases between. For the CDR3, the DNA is TGTGCCAGCAGTTTAACTCGCGGAAGCAATGAGCAGTTCTTC. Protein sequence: CASSLTRGSNEQFF.

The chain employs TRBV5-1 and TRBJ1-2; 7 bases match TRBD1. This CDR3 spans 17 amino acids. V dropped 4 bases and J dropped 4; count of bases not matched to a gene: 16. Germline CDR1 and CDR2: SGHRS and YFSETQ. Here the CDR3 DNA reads TGCGCCAGCAGCGAACCGACAGGGTCTAATCCCGTCTATGGCTACACCTTC. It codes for CASSEPTGSNPVYGYTF.

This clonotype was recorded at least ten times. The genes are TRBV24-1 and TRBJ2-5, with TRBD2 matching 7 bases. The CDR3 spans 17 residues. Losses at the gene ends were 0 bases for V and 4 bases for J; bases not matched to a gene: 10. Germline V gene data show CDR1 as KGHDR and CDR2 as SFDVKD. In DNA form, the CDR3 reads TGTGCCACCAGTGATTTGGGGGAGGGGATCGCAGGAGAGACCCAGTACTTC. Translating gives CATSDLGEGIAGETQYF.

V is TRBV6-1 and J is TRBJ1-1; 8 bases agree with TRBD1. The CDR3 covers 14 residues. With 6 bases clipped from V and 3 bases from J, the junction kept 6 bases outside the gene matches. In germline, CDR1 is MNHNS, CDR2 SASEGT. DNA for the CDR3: TGTGCCAGCAGCCATCGACAGGGGTACACTGAAGCTTTCTTT. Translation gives CASSHRQGYTEAFF.

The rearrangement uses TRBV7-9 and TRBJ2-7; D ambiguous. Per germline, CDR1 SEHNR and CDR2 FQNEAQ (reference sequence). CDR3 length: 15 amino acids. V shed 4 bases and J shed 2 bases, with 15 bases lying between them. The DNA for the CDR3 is TGTGCCAGCAGCTCACCGGGTCCACCTGCCTACGAGCAGTACTTC. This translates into CASSSPGPPAYEQYF. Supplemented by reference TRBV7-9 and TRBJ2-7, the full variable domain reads DTGVSQNPRHKITKRGQNVTFRCDPISEHNRLYWYRQTLGQGPEFLTYFQNEAQLEKSRLLSDRFSAERPKGSFSTLEIQRTEQGDSAMYLCASSSPGPPAYEQYFGPGTRLTVT.

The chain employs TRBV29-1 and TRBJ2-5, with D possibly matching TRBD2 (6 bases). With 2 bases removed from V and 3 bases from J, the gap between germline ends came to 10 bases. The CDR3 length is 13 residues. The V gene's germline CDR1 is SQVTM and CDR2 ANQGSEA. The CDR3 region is CSVERSGEETQYF. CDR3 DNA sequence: TGCAGCGTTGAACGTTCGGGGGAAGAGACCCAGTACTTC. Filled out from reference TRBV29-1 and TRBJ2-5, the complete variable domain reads SAVISQKPSRDICQRGTSLTIQCQVDSQVTMMFWYRQQPGQSLTLIATANQGSEATYESGFVIDKFPISRPNLTFSTLTVSNMSPEDSSIYLCSVERSGEETQYFGPGTRLLVL.

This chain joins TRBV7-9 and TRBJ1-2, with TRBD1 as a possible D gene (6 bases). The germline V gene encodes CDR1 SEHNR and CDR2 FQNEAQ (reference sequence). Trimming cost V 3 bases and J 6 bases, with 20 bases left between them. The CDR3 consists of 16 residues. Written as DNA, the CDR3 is TGTGCCAGCAGCTTGGGGTTGACAGGCCTTAGGCATGGCTACACCTTC. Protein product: CASSLGLTGLRHGYTF. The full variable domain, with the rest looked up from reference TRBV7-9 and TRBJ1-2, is DTGVSQNPRHKITKRGQNVTFRCDPISEHNRLYWYRQTLGQGPEFLTYFQNEAQLEKSRLLSDRFSAERPKGSFSTLEIQRTEQGDSAMYLCASSLGLTGLRHGYTFGSGTRLTVV.

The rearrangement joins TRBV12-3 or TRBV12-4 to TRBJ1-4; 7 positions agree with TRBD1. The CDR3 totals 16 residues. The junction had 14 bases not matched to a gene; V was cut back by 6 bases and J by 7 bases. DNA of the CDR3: TGTGCCAGCAGGCCTCAGGGGATAGGGGGCGGTGAAAAACTGTTTTTT. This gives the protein CASRPQGIGGGEKLFF.

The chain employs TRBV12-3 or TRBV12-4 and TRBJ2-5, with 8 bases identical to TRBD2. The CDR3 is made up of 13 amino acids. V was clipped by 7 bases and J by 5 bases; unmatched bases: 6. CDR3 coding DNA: TGTGCCAGCATACCGGGAGGGCGCGAGACCCAGTACTTC. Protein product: CASIPGGRETQYF.

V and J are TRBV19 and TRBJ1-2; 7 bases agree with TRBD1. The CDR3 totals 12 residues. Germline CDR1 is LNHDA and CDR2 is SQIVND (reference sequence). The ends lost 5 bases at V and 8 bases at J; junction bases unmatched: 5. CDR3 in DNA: TGTGCCAGTAGTCGGGACAGTCTCGGCTACACCTTC. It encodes CASSRDSLGYTF. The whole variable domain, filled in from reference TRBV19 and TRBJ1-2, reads DGGITQSPKYLFRKEGQNVTLSCEQNLNHDAMYWYRQDPGQGLRLIYYSQIVNDFQKGDIAEGYSVSREKKESFPLTVTSAQKNPTAFYLCASSRDSLGYTFGSGTRLTVV.

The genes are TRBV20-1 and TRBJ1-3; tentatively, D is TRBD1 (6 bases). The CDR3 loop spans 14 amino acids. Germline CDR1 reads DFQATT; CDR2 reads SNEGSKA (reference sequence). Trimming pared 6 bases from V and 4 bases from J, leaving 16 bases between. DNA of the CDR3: TGCAGTGCCAGTACCGGGACAAGCGGAAACACCATATATTTT. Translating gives CSASTGTSGNTIYF.

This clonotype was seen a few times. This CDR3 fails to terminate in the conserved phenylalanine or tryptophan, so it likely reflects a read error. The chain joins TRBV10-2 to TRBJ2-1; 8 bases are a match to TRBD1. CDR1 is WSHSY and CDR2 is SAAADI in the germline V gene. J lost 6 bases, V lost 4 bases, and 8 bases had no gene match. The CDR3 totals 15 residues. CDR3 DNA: TGCGCCAGCAGTGGAACAGGGGGGTACGGCAATGAGCAGTTCTCC. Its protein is CASSGTGGYGNEQFS.

The CDR3 region has the DNA TGTGCCAGCAGTTACACCTCCCAGGGGGCTAATGAAAAACTGTTTTTT. Its protein product is CASSYTSQGANEKLFF. This chain links TRBV6-5 with TRBJ1-4; the match to TRBD1 covers 7 bases. The CDR3 contains 16 residues. V lost 2 bases to trimming and J lost 3 bases; unmatched junction nucleotides: 6. Per the germline V gene, CDR1 is MNHEY and CDR2 is SVGAGI.

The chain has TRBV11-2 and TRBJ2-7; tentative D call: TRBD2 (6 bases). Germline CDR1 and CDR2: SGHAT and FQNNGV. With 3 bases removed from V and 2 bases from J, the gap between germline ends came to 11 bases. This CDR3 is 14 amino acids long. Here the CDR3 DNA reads TGTGCCAGCAGCTTCCCTGGCGGGGCCTACGAGCAGTACTTC. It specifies CASSFPGGAYEQYF.

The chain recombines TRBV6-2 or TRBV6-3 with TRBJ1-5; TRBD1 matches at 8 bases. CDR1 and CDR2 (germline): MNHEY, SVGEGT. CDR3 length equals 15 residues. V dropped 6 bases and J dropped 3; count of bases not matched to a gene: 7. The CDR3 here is CASRQDRGANQPQHF. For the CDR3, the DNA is TGTGCCAGCAGACAAGACAGGGGTGCCAATCAGCCCCAGCATTTT.

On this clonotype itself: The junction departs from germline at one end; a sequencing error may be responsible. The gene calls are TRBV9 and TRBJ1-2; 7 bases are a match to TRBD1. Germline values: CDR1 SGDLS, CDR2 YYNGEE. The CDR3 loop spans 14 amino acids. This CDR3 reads CASSVVSQGTGYTF. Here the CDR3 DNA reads TGCGCCAGCAGCGTAGTTTCACAGGGGACCGGCTACACCTTC.

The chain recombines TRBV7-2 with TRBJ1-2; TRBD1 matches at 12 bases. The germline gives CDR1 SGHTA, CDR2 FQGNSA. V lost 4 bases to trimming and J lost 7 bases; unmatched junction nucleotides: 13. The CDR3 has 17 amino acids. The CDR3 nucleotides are TGTGCCAGCAGCTCTTACCCACCGGGACAGGGGGCACGTGGCTACACCTTC. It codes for CASSSYPPGQGARGYTF. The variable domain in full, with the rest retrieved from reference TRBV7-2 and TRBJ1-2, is GAGVSQSPSNKVTEKGKDVELRCDPISGHTALYWYRQSLGQGLEFLIYFQGNSAPDKSGLPSDRFSAERTGGSVSTLTIQRTQQEDSAVYLCASSSYPPGQGARGYTFGSGTRLTVV.

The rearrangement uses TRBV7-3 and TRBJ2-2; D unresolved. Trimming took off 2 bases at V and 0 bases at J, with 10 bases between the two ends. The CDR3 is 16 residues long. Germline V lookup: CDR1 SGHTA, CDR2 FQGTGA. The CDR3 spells CASSLVGGTNTGELFF. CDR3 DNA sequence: TGTGCCAGCAGCTTAGTCGGCGGAACGAACACCGGGGAGCTGTTTTTT. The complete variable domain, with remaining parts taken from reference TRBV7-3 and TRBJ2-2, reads GAGVSQTPSNKVTEKGKYVELRCDPISGHTALYWYRQSLGQGPEFLIYFQGTGAADDSGLPNDRFFAVRPEGSVSTLKIQRTERGDSAVYLCASSLVGGTNTGELFFGEGSRLTVL.

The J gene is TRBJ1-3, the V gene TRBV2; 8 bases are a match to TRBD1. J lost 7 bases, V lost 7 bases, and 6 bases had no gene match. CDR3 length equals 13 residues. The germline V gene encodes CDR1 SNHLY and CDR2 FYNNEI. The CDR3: CASTGQGGNTIYF. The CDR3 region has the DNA TGTGCCAGCACCGGACAGGGTGGGAACACCATATATTTT.

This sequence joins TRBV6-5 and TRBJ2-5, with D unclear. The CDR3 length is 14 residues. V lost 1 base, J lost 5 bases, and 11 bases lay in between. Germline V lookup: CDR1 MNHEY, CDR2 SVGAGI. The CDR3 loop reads CASSYYVGRETQYF. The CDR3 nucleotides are TGTGCCAGCAGTTACTACGTGGGTAGGGAGACCCAGTACTTC.

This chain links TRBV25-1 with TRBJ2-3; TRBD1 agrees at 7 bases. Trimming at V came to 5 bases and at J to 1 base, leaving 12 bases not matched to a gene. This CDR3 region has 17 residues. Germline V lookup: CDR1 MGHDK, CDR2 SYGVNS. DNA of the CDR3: TGTGCCAGCAGTCGCTCGCTCGAGGACAGGCGCACAGATACGCAGTATTTT. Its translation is CASSRSLEDRRTDTQYF.

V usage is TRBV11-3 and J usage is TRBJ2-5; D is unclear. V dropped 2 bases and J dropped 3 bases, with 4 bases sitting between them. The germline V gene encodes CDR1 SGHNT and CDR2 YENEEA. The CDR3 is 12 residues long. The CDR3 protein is CASSLLEETQYF. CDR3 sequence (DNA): TGTGCCAGCAGCTTACTAGAAGAGACCCAGTACTTC.

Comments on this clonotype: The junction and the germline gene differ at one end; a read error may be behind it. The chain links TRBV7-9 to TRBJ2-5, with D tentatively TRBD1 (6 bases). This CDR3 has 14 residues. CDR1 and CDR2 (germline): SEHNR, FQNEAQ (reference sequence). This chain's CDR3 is CASSQETGQEIQYF. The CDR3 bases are TGTGCCAGCAGCCAAGAGACAGGCCAAGAGATCCAGTACTTC.

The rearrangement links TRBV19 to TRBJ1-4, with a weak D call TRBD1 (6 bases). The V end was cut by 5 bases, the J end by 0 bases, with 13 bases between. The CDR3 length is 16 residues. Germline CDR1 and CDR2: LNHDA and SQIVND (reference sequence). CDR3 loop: CASSLTGPSTNEKLFF. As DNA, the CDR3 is TGTGCCAGTAGTCTTACAGGGCCCTCAACTAATGAAAAACTGTTTTTT.

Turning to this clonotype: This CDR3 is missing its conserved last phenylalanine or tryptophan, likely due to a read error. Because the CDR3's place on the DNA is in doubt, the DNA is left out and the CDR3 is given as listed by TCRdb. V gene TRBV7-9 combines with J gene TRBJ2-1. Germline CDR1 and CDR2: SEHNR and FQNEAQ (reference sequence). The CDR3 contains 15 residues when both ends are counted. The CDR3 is CASSLAGGAYNEQGG.

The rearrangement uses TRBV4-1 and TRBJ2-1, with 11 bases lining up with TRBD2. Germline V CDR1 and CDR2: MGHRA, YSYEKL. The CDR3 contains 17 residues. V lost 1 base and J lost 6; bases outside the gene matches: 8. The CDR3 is CASSQVGRTSGFNEQFF. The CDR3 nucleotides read TGCGCCAGCAGCCAAGTTGGAAGGACTAGCGGGTTCAATGAGCAGTTCTTC.

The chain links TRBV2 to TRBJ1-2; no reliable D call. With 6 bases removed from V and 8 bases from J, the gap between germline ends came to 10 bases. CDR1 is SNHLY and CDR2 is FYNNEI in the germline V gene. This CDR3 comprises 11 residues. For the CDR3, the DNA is TGTGCCAGCAGATTACAAGGCGGCTACACCTTC. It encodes CASRLQGGYTF.

The CDR3 DNA sequence: TGTGCCAGCACCTGGGACTCTCAAGAGACCCAGTACTTC. It encodes CASTWDSQETQYF. The chain recombines TRBV12-3 or TRBV12-4 with TRBJ2-5, with D tentatively TRBD2 (6 bases). V was trimmed by 7 bases and J by 2 bases, leaving 11 bases between them. This CDR3 spans 13 amino acids.

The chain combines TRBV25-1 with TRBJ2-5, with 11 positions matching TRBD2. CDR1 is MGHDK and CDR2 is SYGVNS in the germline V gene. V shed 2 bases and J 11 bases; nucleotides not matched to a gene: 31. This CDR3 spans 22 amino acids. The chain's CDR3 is CASSEEGTARASGGSSYNEQYF. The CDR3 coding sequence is TGTGCCAGCAGTGAAGAGGGAACAGCTAGGGCTAGCGGGGGGTCCTCCTACAATGAGCAGTACTTC.

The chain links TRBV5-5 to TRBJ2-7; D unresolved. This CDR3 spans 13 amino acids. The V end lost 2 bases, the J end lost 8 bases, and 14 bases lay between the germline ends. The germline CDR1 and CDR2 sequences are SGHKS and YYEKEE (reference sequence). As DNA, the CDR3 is TGTGCCAGCAGCTTTACCACGGGTGAGAAGCAGTACTTC. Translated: CASSFTTGEKQYF.

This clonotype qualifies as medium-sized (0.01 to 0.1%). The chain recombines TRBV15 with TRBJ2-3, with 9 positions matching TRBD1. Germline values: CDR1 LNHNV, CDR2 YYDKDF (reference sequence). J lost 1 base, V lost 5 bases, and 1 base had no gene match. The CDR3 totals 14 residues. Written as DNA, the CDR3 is TGTGCCACCAGCTGGGACAGGGGCACAGATACGCAGTATTTT. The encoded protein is CATSWDRGTDTQYF.